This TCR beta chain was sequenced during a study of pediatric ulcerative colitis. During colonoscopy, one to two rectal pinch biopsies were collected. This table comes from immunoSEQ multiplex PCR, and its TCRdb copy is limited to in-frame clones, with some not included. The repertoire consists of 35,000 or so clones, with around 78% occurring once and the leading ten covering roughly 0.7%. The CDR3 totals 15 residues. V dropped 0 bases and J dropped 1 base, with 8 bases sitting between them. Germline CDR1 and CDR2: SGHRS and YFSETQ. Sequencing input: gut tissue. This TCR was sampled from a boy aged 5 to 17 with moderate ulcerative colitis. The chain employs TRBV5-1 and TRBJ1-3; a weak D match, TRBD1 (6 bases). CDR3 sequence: CASSLVTGSGNTIYF. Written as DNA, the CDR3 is TGCGCCAGCAGCTTGGTAACAGGGTCTGGAAACACCATATATTTT.